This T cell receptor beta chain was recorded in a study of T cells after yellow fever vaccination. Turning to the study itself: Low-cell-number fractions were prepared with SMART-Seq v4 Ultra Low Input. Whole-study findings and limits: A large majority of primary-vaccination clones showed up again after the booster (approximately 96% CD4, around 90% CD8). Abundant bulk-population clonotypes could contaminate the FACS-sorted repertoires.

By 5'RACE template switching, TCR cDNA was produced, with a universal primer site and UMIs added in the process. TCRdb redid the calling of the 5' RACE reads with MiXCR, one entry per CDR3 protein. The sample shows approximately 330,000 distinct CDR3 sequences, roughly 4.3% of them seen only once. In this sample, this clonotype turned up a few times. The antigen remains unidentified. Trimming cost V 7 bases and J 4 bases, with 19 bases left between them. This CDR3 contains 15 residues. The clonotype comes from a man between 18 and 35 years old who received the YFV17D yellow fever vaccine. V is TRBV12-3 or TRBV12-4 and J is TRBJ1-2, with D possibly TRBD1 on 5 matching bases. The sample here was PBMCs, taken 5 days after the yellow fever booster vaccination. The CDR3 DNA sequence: TGTGCCAGCACCCTCGGGGAGGCCCAGGGCTATGGCTACACCTTC. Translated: CASTLGEAQGYGYTF.